This entry lists 28 T cell receptor beta chains sequenced from one sample in a study of early T cells in non-severe SARS-CoV-2 infection. One entry per CDR3 protein results from TCRdb running MiXCR on the 5' RACE reads. The data hold 55,000 to 65,000 distinct CDR3 sequences, with approximately 13% observed a single time. Sequencing was done on a sample of whole blood. The receptors were sampled from an adult who was a healthcare worker with PCR-confirmed SARS-CoV-2 infection or an uninfected control (not recorded which).

This clonotype was observed many times. The chain joins TRBV20-1 to TRBJ1-4, with 8 bases that match TRBD1. Germline V gene sequence: CDR1 DFQATT, CDR2 SNEGSKA (reference sequence). The CDR3 contains 15 residues. The J segment lost 5 bases and the V segment lost 6 bases, leaving 11 bases of the junction unmatched. The CDR3 DNA reads TGCAGTGCCCGTAGGGTGGACAGGGAGAATGAAAAACTGTTTTTT. Protein: CSARRVDRENEKLFF.

This clonotype was seen many times. The chain uses TRBV5-6 and TRBJ2-5; tentative D call: TRBD1 (5 bases). This CDR3 has 11 amino acids. CDR1 is SGHDT and CDR2 is YYEEEE in the germline V gene. Between the trimmed V and J ends, which lost 3 bases and 5 bases, there was a span of 5 bases. The chain's CDR3 is CASSWGETQYF. In DNA, the CDR3 is TGTGCCAGCAGCTGGGGCGAGACCCAGTACTTC.

This clonotype came up once. V gene TRBV7-9 combines with J gene TRBJ1-6, with D uncertain. Per the germline V gene, CDR1 is SEHNR and CDR2 is FQNEAQ (reference sequence). Deletions cut 4 bases from V and 14 bases from J, with 15 bases between. CDR3 length equals 13 residues. Written as DNA, the CDR3 is TGTGCCAGCAGCTCCCAGCCGGGAGGGACCCTCCACTTT. It is translated as CASSSQPGGTLHF.

This clonotype occurred many times. Written as DNA, the CDR3 is TGCGCCAGCAGCTTGGGTCCAGGGGGCTACGAGCAGTACTTC. This codes for CASSLGPGGYEQYF. The genes are TRBV5-1 and TRBJ2-7; 7 bases fit TRBD1. This CDR3 is 14 amino acids long. Germline V gene lookup returns CDR1 SGHRS and CDR2 YFSETQ. The J segment lost 3 bases and the V segment lost 0 bases, leaving 3 bases of the junction unmatched.

In its sample, this clonotype was seen a few times. The chain uses TRBV6-5 and TRBJ2-1, with D uncertain. Germline CDR1 MNHEY, CDR2 SVGAGI. Trimming removed 2 bases at V and 2 bases at J, with 10 bases between. CDR3 length equals 15 residues. CDR3 coding DNA: TGTGCCAGCAGTTACGGCCCTAACCCCTACAATGAGCAGTTCTTC. Translated: CASSYGPNPYNEQFF.

The chain couples TRBV29-1 to TRBJ1-1; D not resolved. The CDR3 is 13 amino acids. Per germline, CDR1 SQVTM and CDR2 ANQGSEA. The V gene lost 0 bases and the J gene lost 7 bases, with 12 bases spanning the gap. The chain's CDR3 is CSVEDLNWGEAFF. Written as DNA, the CDR3 is TGCAGCGTTGAAGATCTTAATTGGGGTGAAGCTTTCTTT.

The chain joins TRBV3-1 to TRBJ2-1; unclear D gene. CDR3 length equals 15 residues. CDR1 and CDR2 (germline): LGHDT, YNNKEL (reference sequence). V shed 2 bases and J shed 1 base, with 9 bases lying between them. The CDR3 DNA sequence: TGTGCCAGCAGCCAAAGTGGGCCTTCCTACAATGAGCAGTTCTTC. Translating gives CASSQSGPSYNEQFF.

This clonotype was counted at least ten times. V is TRBV4-3 and J is TRBJ1-2, with D perhaps TRBD1 (5 bases). Between the trimmed V and J ends, which lost 0 bases and 5 bases, there was a span of 13 bases. CDR3 size: 15 residues. Germline V gene data show CDR1 as LGHNA and CDR2 as YSLEER. CDR3 residues: CASSQELGPGYGYTF. In DNA, the CDR3 is TGCGCCAGCAGCCAAGAATTGGGGCCCGGATATGGCTACACCTTC.

This clonotype was observed a handful of times. This chain links TRBV5-1 with TRBJ2-1; D call uncertain. CDR3 length: 13 residues. Trimming took off 4 bases at V and 7 bases at J, with 12 bases between the two ends. The germline V gene has CDR1 SGHRS and CDR2 YFSETQ. CDR3 sequence reads: CASSQRVENEQFF. CDR3 in DNA: TGCGCCAGCAGCCAAAGGGTAGAGAATGAGCAGTTCTTC.

This clonotype has only a few counts. The V and J genes are TRBV5-1 and TRBJ2-3, with no clear D. Per the germline V gene, CDR1 is SGHRS and CDR2 is YFSETQ. The V and J ends lost 5 bases and 0 bases respectively, with 7 bases between them. The CDR3 consists of 13 residues. As DNA, the CDR3 is TGCGCCAGCAGGCCGCTCAGCACAGATACGCAGTATTTT. Residues: CASRPLSTDTQYF. Complete variable domain (other parts from reference TRBV5-1 and TRBJ2-3): KAGVTQTPRYLIKTRGQQVTLSCSPISGHRSVSWYQQTPGQGLQFLFEYFSETQRNKGNFPGRFSGRQFSNSRSEMNVSTLELGDSALYLCASRPLSTDTQYFGPGTRLTVL.

The chain carries TRBV11-2 and TRBJ2-1, with no clear D. CDR3 size: 13 residues. Trimming left V 6 bases short and J 8 bases short, with 14 bases between. In germline, CDR1 is SGHAT, CDR2 FQNNGV. The CDR3: CASRAPPSDEQFF. The CDR3 nucleotides are TGTGCCAGCAGGGCCCCGCCTTCAGATGAGCAGTTCTTC.

This clonotype was counted ten times or more. The rearrangement uses TRBV7-9 and TRBJ1-2; D is unclear. This CDR3 comprises 13 residues. V was shortened by 5 bases and J by 5 bases, with 12 bases between the two germline ends. Germline V gives CDR1 SEHNR, CDR2 FQNEAQ (reference sequence). CDR3 loop: CASSPNAGYGYTF. CDR3 nucleotide sequence: TGTGCCAGCAGCCCAAATGCGGGGTATGGCTACACCTTC. Using reference TRBV7-9 and TRBJ1-2 for the parts outside the CDR3, the full variable domain is DTGVSQNPRHKITKRGQNVTFRCDPISEHNRLYWYRQTLGQGPEFLTYFQNEAQLEKSRLLSDRFSAERPKGSFSTLEIQRTEQGDSAMYLCASSPNAGYGYTFGSGTRLTVV.

The table lists this clonotype with a few counts. The chain is built from TRBV20-1 and TRBJ1-4; TRBD1 agrees at 8 bases. V was clipped by 0 bases and J by 8 bases; unmatched bases: 8. The CDR3 length is 15 residues. Germline V gene sequence: CDR1 DFQATT, CDR2 SNEGSKA (reference sequence). The CDR3 spells CSARDSSGGGEKLFF. In DNA, the CDR3 is TGCAGTGCTAGAGATTCATCAGGGGGCGGCGAAAAACTGTTTTTT.

The chain recombines TRBV20-1 with TRBJ2-2; TRBD2 is a possible D gene (5 bases). V was clipped by 3 bases and J by 4 bases, with 21 bases between them. This CDR3 comprises 17 residues. Germline loops: CDR1 DFQATT, CDR2 SNEGSKA (reference sequence). As DNA, the CDR3 is TGCAGTGCTAGTATGGGAGAACGCCAAATTGTCACCGGGGAGCTGTTTTTT. It codes for CSASMGERQIVTGELFF.

This clonotype has at least ten counts. The gene calls are TRBV20-1 and TRBJ1-6; 10 positions agree with TRBD1. The V and J ends lost 0 bases and 9 bases, in that order; junction bases with no gene match: 5. CDR3 size: 15 residues. Looked up from germline, CDR1 is DFQATT and CDR2 is SNEGSKA (reference sequence). CDR3 in amino acids: CSARDSGTGASPLHF. CDR3 bases: TGCAGTGCTAGAGATAGCGGGACAGGGGCTTCACCCCTCCACTTT.

This clonotype was seen more than once but under ten times. This rearrangement joins TRBV6-5 to TRBJ1-6; unclear D gene. The CDR3 is 15 amino acids. V shed 8 bases and J shed 8 bases, with 19 bases lying between them. CDR1 is MNHEY and CDR2 is SVGAGI in the germline V gene. CDR3 DNA: TGTGCCAGCTTCCGTGGTGGACTACTCGATTCACCCCTCCACTTT. This gives the protein CASFRGGLLDSPLHF.

This clonotype was seen more than once but under ten times. The V gene is TRBV12-3 or TRBV12-4, the J gene TRBJ2-1; D not resolved. The germline V and J ends were trimmed by 4 bases and 9 bases, with 10 bases remaining between them. This CDR3 spans 12 amino acids. The CDR3 here is CASSSTYSEQFF. The CDR3 nucleotides are TGTGCCAGCAGTTCTACATATAGTGAGCAGTTCTTC.

This clonotype was found many times. The chain combines TRBV2 with TRBJ2-1, with 7 bases fitting TRBD2. V shed 8 bases and J 2 bases; nucleotides not matched to a gene: 6. Germline values: CDR1 SNHLY, CDR2 FYNNEI. The CDR3 length is 14 residues. The CDR3 DNA is TGTGCCAGCCGCGGGAGTGGGGCCTACAATGAGCAGTTCTTC. Translation: CASRGSGAYNEQFF.

The table lists this clonotype with a few counts. CDR3 in amino acids: CASSQTGGSGTDTQYF. Written as DNA, the CDR3 is TGTGCCAGCAGTCAAACAGGGGGCTCGGGCACAGATACGCAGTATTTT. The V and J genes are TRBV7-6 and TRBJ2-3; 9 nucleotides line up with TRBD1. The CDR3 length is 16 residues. Germline CDR1 SGHVS, CDR2 FNYEAQ. The V and J ends lost 6 bases and 1 base, in that order; junction bases with no gene match: 8.

The gene calls are TRBV3-1 and TRBJ1-5, with D tentatively TRBD1 (6 bases). Germline assignment: CDR1 LGHDT and CDR2 YNNKEL (reference sequence). The CDR3 loop spans 14 amino acids. V lost 3 bases and J lost 5, with 11 bases in between. The CDR3 protein is CASSQKQGDQPQHF. The CDR3 DNA is TGTGCCAGCAGCCAGAAACAGGGAGATCAGCCCCAGCATTTT.

The chain recombines TRBV29-1 with TRBJ1-3; D may be TRBD1 (5 bases). This CDR3 region has 13 residues. V was pared by 7 bases and J by 4 bases, with 14 bases between. Germline V gene sequence: CDR1 SQVTM, CDR2 ANQGSEA. The CDR3 DNA follows: TGCAGCGCGGCGGGCAGGGAAGGAAACACCATATATTTT. This encodes CSAAGREGNTIYF.

The rearrangement links TRBV10-2 to TRBJ1-1, with D possibly TRBD1 on 6 matching bases. Per the germline V gene, CDR1 is WSHSY and CDR2 is SAAADI. V shed 0 bases and J shed 5 bases, with 13 bases lying between them. The CDR3 loop spans 15 amino acids. The CDR3, as DNA: TGCGCCAGCAGTGAGTCGCAGGGGTTTGGAACTGAAGCTTTCTTT. Amino acid sequence: CASSESQGFGTEAFF.

This clonotype was counted many times. The J gene is TRBJ2-7, the V gene TRBV29-1; 9 bases are a match to TRBD1. This CDR3 comprises 13 residues. Germline CDR1 SQVTM, CDR2 ANQGSEA. V lost 7 bases and J lost 7; bases outside the gene matches: 11. The CDR3 protein is CSAQRQGVGEQYF. DNA for the CDR3: TGCAGCGCCCAGAGACAGGGGGTAGGAGAGCAGTACTTC.

The chain links TRBV20-1 to TRBJ2-2, with 9 bases fitting TRBD2. The germline V gene encodes CDR1 DFQATT and CDR2 SNEGSKA (reference sequence). The junction had 4 bases not matched to a gene; V was cut back by 4 bases and J by 4 bases. This CDR3 has 14 amino acids. The CDR3 loop reads CSANSGSFTGELFF. As DNA, the CDR3 is TGCAGTGCTAATAGCGGGAGTTTCACCGGGGAGCTGTTTTTT.

This clonotype appeared many times. The chain links TRBV28 to TRBJ2-1; either TRBD1 or TRBD2 may supply D (6 bases each). CDR3 length equals 15 residues. Trimming took off 6 bases at V and 0 bases at J, with 12 bases between the two ends. Germline-derived CDR1 and CDR2 are MDHEN and SYDVKM. The CDR3, as DNA: TGTGCCAGCAGGACAGGACTACTCTCCTACAATGAGCAGTTCTTC. Encoded protein: CASRTGLLSYNEQFF.

This sequence joins TRBV5-1 and TRBJ1-1, with D maybe TRBD1 (5 bases). The CDR3 has 15 residues. Trimming left V 4 bases short and J 0 bases short, with 13 bases between. CDR1 SGHRS and CDR2 YFSETQ come from the germline V gene. The CDR3: CASSPGLFMNTEAFF. Written as DNA, the CDR3 is TGCGCCAGCAGCCCGGGACTGTTTATGAACACTGAAGCTTTCTTT.

This clonotype was counted a few times. The V and J genes are TRBV5-1 and TRBJ1-1, with D tentatively TRBD1 (5 bases). Deletions cut 4 bases from V and 3 bases from J, with 13 bases between. Germline lookup yields CDR1 SGHRS and CDR2 YFSETQ. CDR3 size: 14 residues. The CDR3 here is CASSLSTGDTEAFF. The DNA of the CDR3 is TGCGCCAGCAGCCTGTCTACGGGGGACACTGAAGCTTTCTTT.

A few counts support this clonotype. The chain links TRBV12-3 or TRBV12-4 to TRBJ2-3; possibly TRBD2 for D (5 bases). The CDR3 totals 14 residues. Trimming removed 3 bases at V and 0 bases at J, with 7 bases between. CDR3 in DNA: TGTGCCAGCAGTTTTAAGCGGAGCACAGATACGCAGTATTTT. Translated, it gives CASSFKRSTDTQYF.